This TCR beta chain was sequenced for a study of T-cell reconstitution after alpha-beta-depleted transplantation in children. Per germline, CDR1 SGHTA and CDR2 FQGNSA. The V gene lost 0 bases and the J gene lost 4 bases, with 3 bases spanning the gap. The CDR3 loop spans 12 amino acids. TCRbeta library construction was performed incorporating unique molecular identifiers. TCRdb reanalysed the PCR reads using MiXCR and keeps one entry per CDR3 protein. The sample carries about 500,000 distinct CDR3 sequences, 30% to 35% recorded once. The V and J genes are TRBV7-2 and TRBJ2-5; unclear D gene. This TCR derives from a human donor who donated a stem cell graft to a child with aplastic anemia. Specimen: PBMCs from the stem cell graft donor, collected from the stem cell graft. The DNA of the CDR3 is TGTGCCAGCAGCTTAGCGCCAGAGACCCAGTACTTC. As protein: CASSLAPETQYF.